Sequencing of this T cell receptor (beta chain) was carried out in a study of blood T cell repertoires in COVID-19 (TCRdb year 2020). Some background on the complete study: The collaborator samples originated in the United States, Italy and Spain and spanned the acute and convalescent phases of COVID-19. The material from the prospective study consisted of cDNA or gDNA derived from T cells, B-cell-depleted T cells, or PBMCs. The dataset comprised deeply sampled blood TCRbeta repertoires from subjects exposed to, actively infected with, or recovered from COVID-19. A freely available public database, intended as a resource for researchers studying the immune response to SARS-CoV-2, is where the repertoires were released. Samples came from the ongoing ImmuneRACE study (first 160 participants) plus 1,254 subjects from 6 global collaborators. Nearly every sample came with metadata listing a de-identified subject ID, COVID-19 status, age in years and sex. Where available, HLA class I and class II types were taken from metadata supplied by the sample provider and were not determined by assay-based typing.

Taken from cysteine to phenylalanine, the CDR3 has 14 residues. The read is trimmed to its CDR3 DNA, 42 bases read in frame from base 1. The immunoSEQ Assay, a bias-controlled multiplex PCR, was used to amplify TCRbeta CDR3 regions from genomic DNA. As for the authors' bioinformatics: The number of nucleated cells in each sample was estimated from the amplification of reference gene primers within the assay. To quantify the absolute abundance of each unique TCRbeta CDR3 rearrangement, sequence reads were collapsed and filtered. Productive Simpson clonality was computed per sample as the square root of Simpson's diversity index over productive rearrangements. TCRdb took this table from immuneACCESS and kept in-frame rearrangements with V and J called. Such tables lack part of the clones; where checked against another copy, unresolved V genes explain under half of the gap, and the rest is unexplained. That table gives V, J and clone size, and the DNA gave D and trimming. Present in this sample are 140,000 to 150,000 clones, 80% to 85% of which were seen just once. About 40% of the sample lies in the top ten.

Whole blood was collected in K2EDTA tubes by collaborating institutions according to the institutions' own protocols. Collaborator samples were shipped for TCRbeta analysis as frozen whole blood, isolated PBMCs, or DNA extracted from either sample type. The full study reports these points: Clinical and demographic metadata were provided uncurated, with the amount varying by source and participant.

This clone was counted a single time. Its recognized antigen is unknown. Base qualities were left out, and no much larger clone turns up one base away. The sequence links TRBV21-1 to TRBJ1-6; whether TRBD1, the table's D call, matches the DNA was not checked. TRBV21-1 is tagged as a pseudogene. The origin of this receptor is a human donor in a cohort sampled during active COVID-19. Sequenced sample: peripheral blood. The CDR3 sequence is CASSKEDSNSPLHF. DNA sequence: TGTGCCAGCAGCAAAGAGGACAGTAATTCACCCCTCCACTTT.